The subject of this entry is one T cell receptor (beta chain). Clones were sequenced by immunoSEQ multiplex PCR, and TCRdb holds only the in-frame ones, with some missing. This table holds approximately 240,000 clones, about four fifths found once. The sample originates from a study of blood T cell repertoires in COVID-19. Study in general: Sources were T cells, B-cell-depleted T cells, or PBMCs; the material itself was cDNA or gDNA.

Input material: PBMCs or T cells enriched from blood (not recorded which). This clonotype was sampled from a middle-aged woman with acute COVID-19.

CDR3: CASSSGVGETQYF. In DNA form, the CDR3 reads TGCGCCAGCAGTAGCGGGGTGGGGGAGACCCAGTACTTC. The V and J genes are TRBV5-1 and TRBJ2-5; 8 bases fit TRBD2. The junction had 5 bases not matched to a gene; V was cut back by 5 bases and J by 5 bases. Germline CDR1 reads SGHRS; CDR2 reads YFSETQ. The CDR3 is 13 residues long.